This TCR beta chain stems from a study of T cell changes during pregnancy in multiple sclerosis. Using immunoSEQ multiplex PCR, the repertoire was profiled, and TCRdb retains in-frame clones only, with some absent. Among 15,000 to 20,000 clones, 85% to 90% were seen once, and the ten largest hold around an eighth. This CDR3 is 12 amino acids long. V was trimmed by 0 bases and J by 6 bases, leaving 3 bases between them. In germline, CDR1 is SGHRS, CDR2 YFSETQ. The chain couples TRBV5-1 to TRBJ2-2; no definite D call. This clonotype was obtained from a female donor in good health, enrolled as a control in a pregnancy study. Sequences were derived from CD8+ T cells from peripheral blood mononuclear cells, sampled in the third trimester of pregnancy. The CDR3 DNA is TGCGCCAGCAGCTTGGCCGCCGGGGAGCTGTTTTTT. Its protein product is CASSLAAGELFF.